This note documents a single T cell receptor (beta chain) sequence. The data are from a study of blood T cell repertoires in COVID-19. Overall study context: Both acute and convalescent COVID-19 samples were obtained from the United States, Italy and Spain. From T cells, B-cell-depleted T cells, or PBMCs came the material, which was cDNA or gDNA.

The repertoire was sequenced with immunoSEQ multiplex PCR; TCRdb's copy has only in-frame clones and lacks some. Here the sample spans 180,000 or so clones, 70% to 90% being singletons. The sequencing input was peripheral blood. This clonotype was obtained from a woman older than 75 with acute or convalescent COVID-19.

The CDR3: CASSTALKDTQYF. The CDR3 bases are TGTGCCAGCAGTACAGCCCTCAAAGATACGCAGTATTTT. This chain links TRBV12-3 or TRBV12-4 with TRBJ2-3; D gene ambiguous. The CDR3 contains 13 residues. V gave up 5 bases and J gave up 5 bases, with 11 bases separating them.